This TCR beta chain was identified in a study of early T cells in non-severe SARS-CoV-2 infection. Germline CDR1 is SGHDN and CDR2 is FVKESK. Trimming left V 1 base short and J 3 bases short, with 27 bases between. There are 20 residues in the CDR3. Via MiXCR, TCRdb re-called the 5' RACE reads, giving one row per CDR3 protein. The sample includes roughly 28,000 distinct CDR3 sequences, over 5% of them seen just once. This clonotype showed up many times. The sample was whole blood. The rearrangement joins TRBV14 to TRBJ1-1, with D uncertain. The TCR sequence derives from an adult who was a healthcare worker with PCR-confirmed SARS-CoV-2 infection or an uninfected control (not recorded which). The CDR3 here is CASSQVNGQYPRKVHTEAFF. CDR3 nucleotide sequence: TGTGCCAGCAGCCAAGTAAACGGGCAGTACCCTCGGAAGGTGCACACTGAAGCTTTCTTT.